What follows describes a single TCR beta chain. The entry originates in a study of blood T cells in healthy people across ages. CDR3 length equals 16 residues. The V gene's germline CDR1 is SQVTM and CDR2 ANQGSEA. The second PCR ran about 6 to 12 cycles with a sample-barcoded 5' primer and J-beta primers. TCRdb analysed the 5' RACE reads with MiXCR anew, one entry per CDR3 protein. The repertoire holds over 1,200,000 distinct CDR3 sequences, with 59% as singletons. This chain uses TRBV29-1 with TRBJ2-1; perhaps D is TRBD1 or TRBD2 (5 bases each). The DNA end is a closer match to TRBJ2-7, so the J assignment may be wrong. The sequencing input was blood. The receptor was derived from a man younger than 35 in good health. CDR3 in amino acids: CSVEESRGTEGCEQYF. The CDR3 bases are TGCAGCGTTGAAGAATCTCGGGGCACCGAGGGCTGCGAGCAGTACTTC.